This T cell receptor (beta chain) was captured by sequencing in a study of graft-versus-host responses after intestinal transplantation. The study's findings and limits: Detected in recipient marrow were GvH clones, some of which were first observed in ileum or blood.

Assay: immunoSEQ multiplex PCR; the TCRdb copy retains only in-frame clones and omits some. The repertoire holds about 96,000 clones, with roughly 90% as singletons. After removal of 2 bases from V and 9 bases from J, the junction contained 4 bases not matched to a gene. CDR1 is MNHEY, CDR2 SMNVEV, per germline (reference sequence). This CDR3 is built from 13 residues. Comments on this clone: Its antigen is unknown.

The chain joins TRBV27 to TRBJ2-5; TRBD2 agrees at 9 bases. The sample was unstimulated CD4+ T cells sorted from spleen or lymph node cells, taken before intestinal transplant. The sequence was obtained from a human donor who received an intestinal transplant. Here the CDR3 DNA reads TGTGCCAGCAGTTTAGCGGGAGGGCCATCCCAGTACTTC. Translated, it gives CASSLAGGPSQYF.